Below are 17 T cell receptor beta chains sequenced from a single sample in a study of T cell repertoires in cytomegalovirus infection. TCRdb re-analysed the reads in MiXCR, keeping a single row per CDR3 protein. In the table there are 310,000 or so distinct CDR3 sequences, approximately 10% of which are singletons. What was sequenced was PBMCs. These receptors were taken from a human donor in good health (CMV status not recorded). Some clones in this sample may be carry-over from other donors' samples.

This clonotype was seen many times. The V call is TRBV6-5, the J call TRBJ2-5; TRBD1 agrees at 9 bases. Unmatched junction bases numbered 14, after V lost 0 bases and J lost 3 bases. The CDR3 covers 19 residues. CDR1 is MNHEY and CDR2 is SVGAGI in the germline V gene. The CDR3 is CASSYSYVQRDRVEETQYF. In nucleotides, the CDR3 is TGTGCCAGCAGTTACTCGTATGTTCAACGGGACAGGGTGGAAGAGACCCAGTACTTC.

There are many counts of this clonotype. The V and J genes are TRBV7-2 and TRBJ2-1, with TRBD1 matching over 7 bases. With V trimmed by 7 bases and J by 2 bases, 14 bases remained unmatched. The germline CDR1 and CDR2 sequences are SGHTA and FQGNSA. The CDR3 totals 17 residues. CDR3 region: CASTRSPWDSTYNEQFF. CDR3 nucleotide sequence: TGTGCCAGCACCCGTTCCCCCTGGGACAGTACCTACAATGAGCAGTTCTTC. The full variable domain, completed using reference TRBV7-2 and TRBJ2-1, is GAGVSQSPSNKVTEKGKDVELRCDPISGHTALYWYRQSLGQGLEFLIYFQGNSAPDKSGLPSDRFSAERTGGSVSTLTIQRTQQEDSAVYLCASTRSPWDSTYNEQFFGPGTRLTVL.

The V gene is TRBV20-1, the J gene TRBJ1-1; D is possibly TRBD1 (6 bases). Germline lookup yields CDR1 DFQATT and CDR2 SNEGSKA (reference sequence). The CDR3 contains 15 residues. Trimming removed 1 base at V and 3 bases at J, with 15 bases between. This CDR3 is CSARVALRGDTEAFF. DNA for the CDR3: TGCAGTGCTAGAGTTGCCCTGAGGGGGGACACTGAAGCTTTCTTT.

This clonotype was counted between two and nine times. CDR3 sequence reads: CASSPRGYGETQYF. CDR3 nucleotides: TGTGCCAGCAGCCCGAGAGGGTACGGTGAGACCCAGTACTTC. The genes are TRBV11-2 and TRBJ2-5, with D tentatively TRBD2 (5 bases). The germline V and J ends were trimmed by 5 bases and 5 bases, with 15 bases remaining between them. This CDR3 has 14 amino acids. Germline V gives CDR1 SGHAT, CDR2 FQNNGV.

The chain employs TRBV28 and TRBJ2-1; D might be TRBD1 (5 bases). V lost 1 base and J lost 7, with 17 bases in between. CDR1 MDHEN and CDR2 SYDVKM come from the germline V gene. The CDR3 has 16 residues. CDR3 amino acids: CASSLYEGVGSNEQFF. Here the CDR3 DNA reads TGTGCCAGCAGTTTATATGAAGGGGTAGGTTCGAATGAGCAGTTCTTC. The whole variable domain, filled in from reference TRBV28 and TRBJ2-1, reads DVKVTQSSRYLVKRTGEKVFLECVQDMDHENMFWYRQDPGLGLRLIYFSYDVKMKEKGDIPEGYSVSREKKERFSLILESASTNQTSMYLCASSLYEGVGSNEQFFGPGTRLTVL.

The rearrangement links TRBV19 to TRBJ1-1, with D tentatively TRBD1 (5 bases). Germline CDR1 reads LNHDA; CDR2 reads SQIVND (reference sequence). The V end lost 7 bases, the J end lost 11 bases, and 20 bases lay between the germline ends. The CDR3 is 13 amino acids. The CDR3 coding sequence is TGTGCCAGTACCCAACTCAAGCGGGGCGCGGCTTTCTTT. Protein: CASTQLKRGAAFF. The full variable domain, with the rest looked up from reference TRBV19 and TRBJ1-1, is DGGITQSPKYLFRKEGQNVTLSCEQNLNHDAMYWYRQDPGQGLRLIYYSQIVNDFQKGDIAEGYSVSREKKESFPLTVTSAQKNPTAFYLCASTQLKRGAAFFGQGTRLTVV.

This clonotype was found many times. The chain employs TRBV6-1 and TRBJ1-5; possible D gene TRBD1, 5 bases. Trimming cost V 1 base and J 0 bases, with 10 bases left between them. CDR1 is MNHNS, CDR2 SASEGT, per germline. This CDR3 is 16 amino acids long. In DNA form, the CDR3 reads TGTGCCAGCAGTGAAGGTAGGAGGGGTAGCAATCAGCCCCAGCATTTT. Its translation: CASSEGRRGSNQPQHF.

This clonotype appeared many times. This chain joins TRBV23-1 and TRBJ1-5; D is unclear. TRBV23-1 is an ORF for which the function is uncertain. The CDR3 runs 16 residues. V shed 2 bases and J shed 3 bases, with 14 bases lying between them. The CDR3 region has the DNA TGCGCCAGCAGTCAAATGCCCAATTTTAACAATCAGCCCCAGCATTTT. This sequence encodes CASSQMPNFNNQPQHF.

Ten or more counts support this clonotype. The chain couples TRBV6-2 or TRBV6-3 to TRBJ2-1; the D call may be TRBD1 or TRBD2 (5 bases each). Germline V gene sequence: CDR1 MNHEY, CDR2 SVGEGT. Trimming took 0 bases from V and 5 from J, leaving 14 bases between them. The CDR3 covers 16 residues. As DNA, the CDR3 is TGTGCCAGCAGTTACTCATCGGGGCGACTTAACAATGAGCAGTTCTTC. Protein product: CASSYSSGRLNNEQFF.

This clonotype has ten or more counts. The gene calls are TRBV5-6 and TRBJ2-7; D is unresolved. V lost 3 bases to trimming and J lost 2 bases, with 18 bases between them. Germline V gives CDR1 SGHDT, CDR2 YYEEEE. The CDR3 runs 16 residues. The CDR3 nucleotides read TGTGCCAGCAGCTCCACCGACTCCCCGAACCCCTACGAGCAGTACGTC. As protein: CASSSTDSPNPYEQYV.

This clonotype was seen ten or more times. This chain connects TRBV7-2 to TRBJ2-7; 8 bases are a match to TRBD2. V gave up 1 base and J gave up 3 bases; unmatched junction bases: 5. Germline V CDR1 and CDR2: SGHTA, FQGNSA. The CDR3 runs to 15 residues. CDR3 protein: CASSLERGPLYEQYF. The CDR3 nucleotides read TGTGCCAGCAGCTTAGAGCGGGGGCCCCTCTACGAGCAGTACTTC. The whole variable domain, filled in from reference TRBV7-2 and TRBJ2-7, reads GAGVSQSPSNKVTEKGKDVELRCDPISGHTALYWYRQSLGQGLEFLIYFQGNSAPDKSGLPSDRFSAERTGGSVSTLTIQRTQQEDSAVYLCASSLERGPLYEQYFGPGTRLTVT.

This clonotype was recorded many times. The CDR3 DNA follows: TGTGCCAGCAGTTTAGGTAGCGGGGGGCCCGGCAATGAGCAGTTCTTC. Amino acid sequence: CASSLGSGGPGNEQFF. The rearrangement joins TRBV28 to TRBJ2-1; TRBD2 matches at 10 bases. CDR1 is MDHEN, CDR2 SYDVKM, per germline. V lost 2 bases and J lost 6; bases outside the gene matches: 7. The CDR3 has 16 residues.

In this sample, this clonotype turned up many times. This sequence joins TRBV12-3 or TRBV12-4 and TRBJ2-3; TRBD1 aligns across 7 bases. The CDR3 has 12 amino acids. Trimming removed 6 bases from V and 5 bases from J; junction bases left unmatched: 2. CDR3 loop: CASRTGIDTQYF. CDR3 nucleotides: TGTGCCAGCAGGACAGGGATAGATACGCAGTATTTT.

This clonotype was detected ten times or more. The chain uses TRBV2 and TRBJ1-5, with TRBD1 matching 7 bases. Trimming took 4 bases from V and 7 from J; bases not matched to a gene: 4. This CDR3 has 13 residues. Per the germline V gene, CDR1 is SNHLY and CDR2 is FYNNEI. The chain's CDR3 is CASSANRGQPQHF. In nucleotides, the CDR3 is TGTGCCAGCAGTGCAAACAGGGGCCAGCCCCAGCATTTT.

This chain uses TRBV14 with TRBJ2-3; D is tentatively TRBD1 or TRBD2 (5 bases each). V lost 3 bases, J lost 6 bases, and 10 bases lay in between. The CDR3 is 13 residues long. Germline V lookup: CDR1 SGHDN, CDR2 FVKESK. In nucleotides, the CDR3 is TGTGCCAGCAGCCAGAGGGGTGGGGATACGCAGTATTTT. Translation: CASSQRGGDTQYF. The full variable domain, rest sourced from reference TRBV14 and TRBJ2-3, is EAGVTQFPSHSVIEKGQTVTLRCDPISGHDNLYWYRRVMGKEIKFLLHFVKESKQDESGMPNNRFLAERTGGTYSTLKVQPAELEDSGVYFCASSQRGGDTQYFGPGTRLTVL.

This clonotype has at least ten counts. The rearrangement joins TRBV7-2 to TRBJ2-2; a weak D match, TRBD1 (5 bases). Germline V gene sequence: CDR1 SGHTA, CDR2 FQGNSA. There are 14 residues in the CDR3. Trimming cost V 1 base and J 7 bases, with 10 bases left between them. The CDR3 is CASSLVGADGELFF. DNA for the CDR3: TGTGCCAGCAGCTTAGTAGGGGCAGACGGGGAGCTGTTTTTT.

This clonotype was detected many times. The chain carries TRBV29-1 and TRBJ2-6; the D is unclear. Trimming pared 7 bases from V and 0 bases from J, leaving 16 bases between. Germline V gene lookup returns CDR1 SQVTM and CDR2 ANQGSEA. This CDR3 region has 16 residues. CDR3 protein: CSASTPTLSGANVLTF. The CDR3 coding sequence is TGCAGCGCCTCCACCCCGACCCTCTCTGGGGCCAACGTCCTGACTTTC. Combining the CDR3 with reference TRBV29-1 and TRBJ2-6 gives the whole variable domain SAVISQKPSRDICQRGTSLTIQCQVDSQVTMMFWYRQQPGQSLTLIATANQGSEATYESGFVIDKFPISRPNLTFSTLTVSNMSPEDSSIYLCSASTPTLSGANVLTFGAGSRLTVL.